These 16 T cell receptor beta chains share one sample of origin, sequenced in a study of blood T cell repertoires in COVID-19 (TCRdb year 2020). Library preparation employed the immunoSEQ multiplex PCR assay. Drawn from immuneACCESS, this table holds only the in-frame rearrangements with V and J called that TCRdb kept. Clones are partly lost; checked studies trace under half to an unresolved V gene and leave the rest unexplained. The sample profile shows about 220,000 clones; around 84% of them were found once. 5.1% of the sample is in the top ten clones. What was sequenced was peripheral blood. The source of these receptors is a woman aged 60-75 years who had recovered from COVID-19.

The chain combines TRBV7-9 with TRBJ2-7, with a tentative D call TRBD2 (6 bases). Germline CDR1 is SEHNR and CDR2 is FQNEAQ (reference sequence). The V gene lost 1 base and the J gene lost 3 bases, with 22 bases spanning the gap. The CDR3 totals 18 residues. CDR3 DNA sequence: TGTGCCAGCAGCTTAGGCCCCCGGGGGACCCCATCCAGCTACGAGCAGTACTTC. Protein: CASSLGPRGTPSSYEQYF. The full variable domain, in which reference TRBV7-9 and TRBJ2-7 provide the parts outside the CDR3, is DTGVSQNPRHKITKRGQNVTFRCDPISEHNRLYWYRQTLGQGPEFLTYFQNEAQLEKSRLLSDRFSAERPKGSFSTLEIQRTEQGDSAMYLCASSLGPRGTPSSYEQYFGPGTRLTVT.

The V call is TRBV9, the J call TRBJ2-7; 9 bases align to TRBD2. The germline CDR1 and CDR2 sequences are SGDLS and YYNGEE. Unmatched junction bases numbered 4, after V lost 0 bases and J lost 3 bases. CDR3 length: 15 residues. In DNA form, the CDR3 reads TGTGCCAGCAGCGTAGGTCCAGCGGGGGGCTACGAGCAGTACTTC. The encoded protein is CASSVGPAGGYEQYF.

This clone was recorded once. The genes are TRBV7-6 and TRBJ1-2, with 7 bases lining up with TRBD1. CDR1 is SGHVS, CDR2 FNYEAQ, per germline. Trimming took 2 bases from V and 10 from J; bases not matched to a gene: 13. The CDR3 is 15 residues long. CDR3 sequence: CASSLRGGAYGDYTF. The CDR3 bases are TGTGCCAGCAGCTTAAGAGGGGGCGCATACGGAGACTACACCTTC.

This rearrangement joins TRBV7-8 to TRBJ2-2, with a weak D call TRBD2 (6 bases). The CDR3 is made up of 16 amino acids. Germline V gene sequence: CDR1 SGHVS, CDR2 FQNEAQ. Trimming took 7 bases from V and 0 from J, leaving 15 bases between them. CDR3 DNA: TGTGCCAGCACCCAGTCGGAGGGGTCGAACACCGGGGAGCTGTTTTTT. Protein sequence: CASTQSEGSNTGELFF.

V and J are TRBV10-3 and TRBJ1-2; no firm D call. Trimming shortened V by 6 bases and J by 0 bases, and 8 bases separated the two germline ends. The germline V gene has CDR1 ENHRY and CDR2 SYGVKD. The CDR3 is 13 residues long. The CDR3 sequence: CAISPGANYGYTF. CDR3 in DNA: TGTGCCATCAGCCCGGGAGCTAACTATGGCTACACCTTC.

The V gene is TRBV6-1, the J gene TRBJ1-5; unclear D gene. V lost 2 bases and J lost 0, with 14 bases in between. CDR3 size: 17 residues. Germline CDR1 MNHNS, CDR2 SASEGT. CDR3 protein: CASSELGWVYSNQPQHF. The CDR3 region has the DNA TGTGCCAGCAGTGAACTCGGGTGGGTATATAGCAATCAGCCCCAGCATTTT.

The V gene is TRBV12-3 or TRBV12-4, the J gene TRBJ1-1, with 7 positions matching TRBD1. V gave up 5 bases and J gave up 6 bases; unmatched junction bases: 6. The CDR3 extends over 13 amino acids. CDR3 amino acids: CASSPSGGAEAFF. As DNA, the CDR3 is TGTGCCAGCAGTCCTTCAGGGGGTGCTGAAGCTTTCTTT.

V gene TRBV5-4 combines with J gene TRBJ1-3; the D is unclear. CDR1 is SGHNT, CDR2 YYREEE, per germline (reference sequence). The CDR3 loop spans 15 amino acids. Trimming removed 4 bases from V and 0 bases from J, with 11 bases in between. The CDR3 loop is CASSPGLISGNTIYF. CDR3 DNA sequence: TGTGCCAGCAGCCCCGGACTGATCTCTGGAAACACCATATATTTT.

As to this clone: This CDR3 is also generated by other DNA sequences in the sample. V is TRBV5-1 and J is TRBJ2-1; 15 nucleotides line up with TRBD2. Germline CDR1 reads SGHRS; CDR2 reads YFSETQ. With V trimmed by 4 bases and J by 4 bases, 3 bases remained unmatched. This CDR3 region has 16 residues. DNA of the CDR3: TGCGCCAGCAGCCCCGGGACTAGCGGGGGGTACAATGAGCAGTTCTTC. Its protein product is CASSPGTSGGYNEQFF.

This clone occurred once. The chain employs TRBV13 and TRBJ1-2, with D hard to call. V lost 4 bases, J lost 6 bases, and 12 bases lay in between. The CDR3 totals 13 residues. CDR1 is PRHDT, CDR2 FYEKMQ, per germline (reference sequence). DNA for the CDR3: TGTGCCAGCAGCTGGCAAGGGAGGGATGGCTACACCTTC. Protein product: CASSWQGRDGYTF.

The rearrangement links TRBV29-1 to TRBJ1-5; TRBD1 might be the D (5 bases). V was shortened by 6 bases and J by 3 bases, with 9 bases between the two germline ends. This CDR3 contains 12 residues. Germline CDR1 reads SQVTM; CDR2 reads ANQGSEA. CDR3 bases: TGCAGCGTGGGGGGAGCCAATCAGCCCCAGCATTTT. Protein: CSVGGANQPQHF.

The chain carries TRBV5-3 and TRBJ1-1, with no clear D. TRBV5-3 carries the ORF label, with uncertain function. The CDR3 spans 14 residues. Between the trimmed V and J ends, which lost 0 bases and 2 bases, there was a span of 8 bases. The CDR3 sequence is CARSLERRNTEAFF. CDR3 bases: TGTGCCAGAAGCTTGGAGCGGAGAAACACTGAAGCTTTCTTT.

This chain links TRBV9 with TRBJ2-6, with D possibly matching TRBD1 (6 bases). Germline V gene sequence: CDR1 SGDLS, CDR2 YYNGEE. CDR3 length: 15 amino acids. The V and J ends lost 1 base and 2 bases respectively, with 7 bases between them. This CDR3 is CASSVSGAGANVLTF. In DNA form, the CDR3 reads TGTGCCAGCAGCGTATCAGGGGCTGGGGCCAACGTCCTGACTTTC.

This sequence joins TRBV20-1 and TRBJ2-5, with TRBD2 matching over 7 bases. The CDR3 loop spans 12 amino acids. The germline CDR1 and CDR2 sequences are DFQATT and SNEGSKA (reference sequence). Trimming cost V 3 bases and J 6 bases; bases outside gene matches: 4. CDR3 sequence (DNA): TGCAGTGCTAGTGCGGGAGCCCAGACCCAGTACTTC. Its protein product is CSASAGAQTQYF.

The gene calls are TRBV24-1 and TRBJ2-1; TRBD2 aligns across 11 bases. Germline V CDR1 and CDR2: KGHDR, SFDVKD. Unmatched junction bases numbered 9, after V lost 4 bases and J lost 8 bases. CDR3 length equals 16 residues. This CDR3 reads CATSDPTSGGRDEQFF. CDR3 DNA: TGTGCCACCAGTGACCCCACTAGCGGGGGAAGGGATGAGCAGTTCTTC.

The sample holds one count of this clone. The chain carries TRBV27 and TRBJ1-1, with D maybe TRBD1 (5 bases). This CDR3 region has 12 residues. The V and J ends lost 2 bases and 7 bases respectively, with 8 bases between them. Germline CDR1 MNHEY, CDR2 SMNVEV (reference sequence). CDR3 residues: CASSLTGFEAFF. The CDR3, as DNA: TGTGCCAGCAGTTTAACAGGTTTTGAAGCTTTCTTT.